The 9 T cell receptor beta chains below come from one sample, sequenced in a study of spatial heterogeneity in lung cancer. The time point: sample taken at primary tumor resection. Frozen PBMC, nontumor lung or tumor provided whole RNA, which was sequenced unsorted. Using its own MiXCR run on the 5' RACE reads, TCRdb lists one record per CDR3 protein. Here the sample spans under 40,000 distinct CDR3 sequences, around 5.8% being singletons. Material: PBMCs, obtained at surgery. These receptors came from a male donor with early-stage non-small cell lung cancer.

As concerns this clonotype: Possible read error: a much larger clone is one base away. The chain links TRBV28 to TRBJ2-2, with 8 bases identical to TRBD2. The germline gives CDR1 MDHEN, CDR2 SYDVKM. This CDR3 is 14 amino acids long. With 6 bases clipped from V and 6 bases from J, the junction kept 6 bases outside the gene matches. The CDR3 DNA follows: TGTGCCAGCAGACCCGGGGGGGCCGCCGGGGAGCTGTTTTTT. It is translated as CASRPGGAAGELFF.

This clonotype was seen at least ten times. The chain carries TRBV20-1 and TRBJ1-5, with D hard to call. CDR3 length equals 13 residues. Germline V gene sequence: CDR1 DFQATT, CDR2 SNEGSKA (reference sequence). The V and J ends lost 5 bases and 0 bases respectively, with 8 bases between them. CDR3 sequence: CSAPPYSNQPQHF. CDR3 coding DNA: TGCAGTGCTCCTCCTTATAGCAATCAGCCCCAGCATTTT.

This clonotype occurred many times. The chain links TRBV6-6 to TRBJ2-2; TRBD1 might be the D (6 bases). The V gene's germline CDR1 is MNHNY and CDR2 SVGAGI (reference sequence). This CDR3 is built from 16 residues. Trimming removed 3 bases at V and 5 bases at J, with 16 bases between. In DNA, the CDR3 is TGTGCCAGCAGTTATACAGGGTCCCGTCGAACCGGGGAGCTGTTTTTT. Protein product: CASSYTGSRRTGELFF.

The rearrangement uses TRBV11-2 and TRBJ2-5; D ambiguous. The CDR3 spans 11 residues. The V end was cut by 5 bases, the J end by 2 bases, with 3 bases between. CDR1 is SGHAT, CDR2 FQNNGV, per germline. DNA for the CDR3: TGTGCCAGCAGCCAACAAGAGACCCAGTACTTC. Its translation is CASSQQETQYF. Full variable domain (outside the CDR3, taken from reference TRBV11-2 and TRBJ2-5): EAGVAQSPRYKIIEKRQSVAFWCNPISGHATLYWYQQILGQGPKLLIQFQNNGVVDDSQLPKDRFSAERLKGVDSTLKIQPAKLEDSAVYLCASSQQETQYFGPGTRLLVL.

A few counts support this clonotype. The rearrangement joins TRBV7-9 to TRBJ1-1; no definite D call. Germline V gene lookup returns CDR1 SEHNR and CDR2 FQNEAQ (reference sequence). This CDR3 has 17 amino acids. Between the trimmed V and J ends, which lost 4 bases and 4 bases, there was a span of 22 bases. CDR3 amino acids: CASSSIARPVPSTEAFF. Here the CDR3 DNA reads TGTGCCAGCAGCTCAATAGCGAGGCCCGTCCCCAGCACTGAAGCTTTCTTT.

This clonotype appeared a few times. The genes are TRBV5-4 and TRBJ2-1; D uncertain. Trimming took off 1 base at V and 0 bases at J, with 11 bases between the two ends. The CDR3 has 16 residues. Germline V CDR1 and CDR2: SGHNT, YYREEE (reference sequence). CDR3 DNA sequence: TGTGCCAGCAGCTTGAATAGTCGGAGCTCCTACAATGAGCAGTTCTTC. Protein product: CASSLNSRSSYNEQFF.

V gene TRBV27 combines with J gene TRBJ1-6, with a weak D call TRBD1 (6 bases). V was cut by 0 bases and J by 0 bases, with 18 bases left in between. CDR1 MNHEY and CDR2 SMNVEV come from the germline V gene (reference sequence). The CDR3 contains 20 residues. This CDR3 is CASSLSPFGGGHSYNSPLHF. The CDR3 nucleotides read TGTGCCAGCAGTTTATCGCCTTTTGGGGGGGGGCACTCCTATAATTCACCCCTCCACTTT.

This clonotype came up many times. CDR3 protein: CAWSVQGYGYTF. The CDR3 bases are TGTGCCTGGAGTGTACAGGGCTATGGCTACACCTTC. The rearrangement joins TRBV30 to TRBJ1-2, with a possible D match to TRBD1 (6 bases). With 0 bases removed from V and 4 bases from J, the gap between germline ends came to 6 bases. The CDR3 consists of 12 residues. CDR1 and CDR2 (germline): GTSNPN, SVGIG (reference sequence). Drawing the rest from reference TRBV30 and TRBJ1-2, the complete variable domain is SQTIHQWPATLVQPVGSPLSLECTVEGTSNPNLYWYRQAAGRGLQLLFYSVGIGQISSEVPQNLSASRPQDRQFILSSKKLLLSDSGFYLCAWSVQGYGYTFGSGTRLTVV.

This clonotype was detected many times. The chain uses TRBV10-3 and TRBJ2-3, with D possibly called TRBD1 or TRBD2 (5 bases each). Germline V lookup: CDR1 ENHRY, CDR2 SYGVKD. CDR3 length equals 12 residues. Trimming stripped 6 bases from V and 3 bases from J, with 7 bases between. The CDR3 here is CAISEGTDTQYF. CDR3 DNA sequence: TGTGCCATCAGCGAGGGGACAGATACGCAGTATTTT.